This TCR beta chain was found in a study of T cells after yellow fever vaccination. For TCR, cDNA came from 5'RACE template switching, which added a universal primer site and UMIs. TCRdb fed the 5' RACE reads into MiXCR, producing one record per CDR3 protein. The table records a few hundred thousand distinct CDR3 sequences, 3% to 4.5% of them present only once. This clonotype was detected only a few times. The germline V gene encodes CDR1 ENHRY and CDR2 SYGVKD. Between the trimmed V and J ends, which lost 4 bases and 5 bases, there was a span of 6 bases. The CDR3 is made up of 12 amino acids. This chain joins TRBV10-3 and TRBJ2-1; D may be TRBD1 (5 bases). The specimen comprised PBMCs, sampled 5 days after the yellow fever booster vaccination. The sequence derives from a man younger than 35 who received the YFV17D yellow fever vaccine. CDR3 in DNA: TGTGCCATCAGTGTACAGGACAATGAGCAGTTCTTC. Translation gives CAISVQDNEQFF.